This TCR beta chain was observed in a study of blood T cells in healthy people across ages. Between the trimmed V and J ends, which lost 4 bases and 0 bases, there was a span of 25 bases. Germline values: CDR1 MGHRA, CDR2 YSYEKL. The CDR3 runs to 21 residues. A second 7 to 11 cycle PCR used barcoded and J-beta primers. Every cDNA was tagged by a template-switch adaptor with 12 random nucleotides. TCRdb re-derived calls from the 5' RACE reads in MiXCR, one entry per CDR3 protein. Of about 1.4 million distinct CDR3 sequences listed, roughly 60% are singletons. The sequence was obtained from a young man in good health. The specimen sequenced was blood. The V and J genes are TRBV4-1 and TRBJ1-6; D is ambiguous. The CDR3 region is CASSLGAQPPGVSSYNSPLHF. CDR3 bases: TGCGCCAGCAGCCTAGGAGCCCAACCCCCTGGGGTTAGCTCCTATAATTCACCCCTCCACTTT.